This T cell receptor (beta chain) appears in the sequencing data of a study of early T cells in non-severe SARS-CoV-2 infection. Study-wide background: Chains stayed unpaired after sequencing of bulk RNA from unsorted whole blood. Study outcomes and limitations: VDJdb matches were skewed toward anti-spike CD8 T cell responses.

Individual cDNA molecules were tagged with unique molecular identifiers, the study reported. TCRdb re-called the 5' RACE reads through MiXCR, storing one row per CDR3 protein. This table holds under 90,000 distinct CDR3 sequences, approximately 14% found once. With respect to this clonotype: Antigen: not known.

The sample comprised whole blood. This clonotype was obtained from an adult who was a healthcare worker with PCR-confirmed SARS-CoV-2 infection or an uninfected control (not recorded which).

CDR3 loop: CATWMASVNTEAFF. CDR3 nucleotides: TGTGCCACTTGGATGGCCTCAGTGAACACTGAAGCTTTCTTT. V is TRBV28 and J is TRBJ1-1; D is undetermined. Germline CDR1 MDHEN, CDR2 SYDVKM. V lost 10 bases to trimming and J lost 0 bases, with 15 bases between them. CDR3 length: 14 amino acids.